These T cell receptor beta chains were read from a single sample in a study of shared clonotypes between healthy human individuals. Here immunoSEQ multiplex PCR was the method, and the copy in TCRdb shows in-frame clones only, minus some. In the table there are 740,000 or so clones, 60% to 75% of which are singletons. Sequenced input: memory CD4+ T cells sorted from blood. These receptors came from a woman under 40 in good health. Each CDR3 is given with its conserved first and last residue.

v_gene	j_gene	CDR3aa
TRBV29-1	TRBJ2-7	CSVEGADYEQYF
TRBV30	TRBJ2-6	CAWSRDTGYSGANVLTF
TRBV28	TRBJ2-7	CASSFRLSSYEQYF
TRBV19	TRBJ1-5	CASSLLRDSPLYSNQPQHF
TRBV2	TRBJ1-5	CASSDRGRSQPQHF
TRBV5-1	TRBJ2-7	CASSWGSYEQYF
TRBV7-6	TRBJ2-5	CASSSTSRETQYF
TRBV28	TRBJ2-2	CASSGDRGDYDTGELFF
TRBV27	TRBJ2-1	CASRLDRASYNEQFF
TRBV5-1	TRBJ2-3	CASSSQAGSTDTQYF
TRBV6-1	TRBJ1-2	CASSERRLLNYGYTF
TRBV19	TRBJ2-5	CASSSTRLAGGRGETQYF
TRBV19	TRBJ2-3	CASSPLAGTSTDTQYF
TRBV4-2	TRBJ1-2	CASSQAPQGNYGYTF
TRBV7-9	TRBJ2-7	CASSLEAGLGGLHEQYF
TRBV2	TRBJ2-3	CASSETWVSDTQYF
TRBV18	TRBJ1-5	CASSPRGAGNQPQHF
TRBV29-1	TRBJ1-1	CSVEYRDRGTEAFF
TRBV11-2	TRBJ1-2	CASSLGRANYGYTF
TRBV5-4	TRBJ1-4	CASSQRKGNPEKLFF
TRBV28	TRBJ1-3	CASSSYGVGNTIYF
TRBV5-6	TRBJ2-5	CASSFGEEDQETQYF
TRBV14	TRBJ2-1	CASSQVGESNEQFF
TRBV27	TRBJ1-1	CASSLVGGPEAFF
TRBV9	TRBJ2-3	CASSVGARGSTDTQYF
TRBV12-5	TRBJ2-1	CASGLVLAGGRLTYNEQFF
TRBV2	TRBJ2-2	CASRRTSGSAGELFF
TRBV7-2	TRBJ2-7	CASSLAQGAGYEQYF